This T cell receptor beta chain was retrieved from a study of cytomegalovirus exposure and HLA in healthy donors. On the study more broadly: The study's early data release held around 85 million unique TCRs from HLA-typed donors.

A few counts support this clone. CDR1 SEHNR and CDR2 FQNEAQ come from the germline V gene (reference sequence). This CDR3 is built from 16 residues. V dropped 3 bases and J dropped 5 bases, with 17 bases sitting between them. A multiplex PCR was run with 60 Vbeta primers and 13 Jbeta primers. Clones were read by immunoSEQ multiplex PCR, and TCRdb kept only the in-frame ones, dropping some. The sample contains about 100,000 clones, around 76% of which appear only once. The sequenced sample consisted of PBMCs. J is TRBJ2-1 and V is TRBV7-9, with D possibly TRBD2 on 5 matching bases. The clonotype was recovered from a man in his forties or fifties in good health and CMV-seropositive. The CDR3 nucleotides are TGTGCCAGCAGCTTTCGGCCAAGGTTGGAGGACAATGAGCAGTTCTTC. This gives the protein CASSFRPRLEDNEQFF.